Each of the 2 T cell receptor beta chains below was sequenced from the same sample in a study of T cells in Graves' hyperthyroidism and ophthalmopathy. From RNA transcripts, TCR beta CDR3 regions were amplified. First-round RT-PCR with HTBI primers amplified the TCR CDR3 region. TCRdb re-called the multiplex PCR reads with MiXCR, one entry per CDR3 protein. The repertoire holds hundreds of thousands of distinct CDR3 sequences, with around 15% as singletons. The material sequenced was blood. The receptors were gathered from a woman aged 18-29 years with Graves' hyperthyroidism.

This clonotype has only a few counts. The CDR3 is CASSLDPRGGNTEAFF. CDR3 sequence (DNA): TGTGCCAGCAGCTTGGACCCACGGGGCGGGAACACTGAAGCTTTCTTT. The V call is TRBV5-6, the J call TRBJ1-1; tentative D call: TRBD1 (5 bases). CDR1 and CDR2 from the germline V gene are SGHDT and YYEEEE. V shed 0 bases and J shed 1 base, with 13 bases lying between them. The CDR3 covers 16 residues.

Ten or more counts support this clonotype. This chain joins TRBV7-2 and TRBJ1-1; possibly TRBD1 for D (6 bases). With 4 bases removed from V and 4 bases from J, the gap between germline ends came to 10 bases. This CDR3 is 13 amino acids long. In germline, CDR1 is SGHTA, CDR2 FQGNSA. The CDR3 is CASSSDRLTEAFF. The CDR3 DNA reads TGTGCCAGCAGCTCTGACAGGCTCACTGAAGCTTTCTTT.